This T cell receptor (beta chain) stems from a study of cytomegalovirus exposure and HLA in healthy donors. Background on the study: A prior study identified approximately 120 million unique TCR beta sequences from roughly 180 million T cells. General observations from the study: It has been reported that TCR beta sequences accurately predicted the HLA-A and HLA-B alleles of most subjects. According to the study, around 160 TCR beta chains were cytomegalovirus-associated.

PCR employed 60 Vbeta and 13 Jbeta primers. Libraries were prepared by immunoSEQ multiplex PCR; TCRdb keeps only in-frame clonotypes and omits some of them. The repertoire includes about 120,000 clones, about 76% of them detected once, and roughly 2.4% sits in the top ten. With V trimmed by 3 bases and J by 2 bases, 5 bases remained unmatched. Germline-derived CDR1 and CDR2 are SGDLS and YYNGEE. The CDR3 length is 15 residues. This clone was detected only a few times. Its antigen is unknown. Sequencing was performed on PBMCs. V is TRBV9 and J is TRBJ2-7, with 10 bases identical to TRBD2. This receptor was identified in a woman in her thirties or forties in good health and CMV-seronegative. CDR3 protein: CASSEGTSATYEQYF. The CDR3 bases are TGTGCCAGCAGCGAAGGGACTAGCGCTACCTACGAGCAGTACTTC. Together with reference TRBV9 and TRBJ2-7, the CDR3 gives the full variable domain: DSGVTQTPKHLITATGQRVTLRCSPRSGDLSVYWYQQSLDQGLQFLIQYYNGEERAKGNILERFSAQQFPDLHSELNLSSLELGDSALYFCASSEGTSATYEQYFGPGTRLTVT.